Listed below are T cell receptor beta chains from one sample, sequenced in a study of blood T cell repertoires in COVID-19. TCRdb's copy holds only in-frame clones and misses some; the assay was immunoSEQ multiplex PCR. This sample has some 150,000 clones, with roughly 87% found just once. Sequenced material: peripheral blood. These receptors were collected from a human donor in a cohort sampled during active COVID-19. Each CDR3 is given with its conserved first and last residue. Each record gives: D gene, J gene, V gene, clone size, CDR3 protein, CDR3 DNA. The D gene is left open where the match is weak. Clone size, where shown, is once, few, many, or a class for clones that have expanded.

NA TRBJ1-2 TRBV19 NA CASTVGLNYGYTF TGTGCCAGTACCGTTGGCCTTAACTATGGCTACACCTTC
NA TRBJ2-7 TRBV7-9 NA CASSLGDNYEQYF TGTGCCAGCAGCTTAGGGGACAACTACGAGCAGTACTTC
NA TRBJ2-3 TRBV18 NA CASSRFVAQDTQYF TGTGCCAGCTCTCGTTTTGTGGCACAAGATACGCAGTATTTT
NA TRBJ2-7 TRBV6-5 NA CASSYLNEQYF TGTGCCAGCAGTTATCTTAACGAGCAGTACTTC
NA TRBJ2-1 TRBV11-2 once CASSVLLGRGPSEQFF TGTGCCAGCAGCGTTCTACTAGGGAGAGGCCCTAGTGAGCAGTTCTTC
TRBD1 TRBJ2-7 TRBV29-1 NA CSVPGQGSYEQYF TGCAGCGTTCCGGGACAGGGATCCTACGAGCAGTACTTC
TRBD2 TRBJ2-3 TRBV6-2/TRBV6-3 NA CASSYSLAGGTDTQYF TGTGCCAGCAGTTACTCCCTAGCGGGGGGGACAGATACGCAGTATTTT
TRBD1 TRBJ1-6 TRBV30 NA CAWRQGAENSPLHF TGTGCCTGGAGGCAGGGGGCAGAGAATTCACCCCTCCACTTT
TRBD1 TRBJ1-1 TRBV7-8 once CASSLAGQGGNTEAFF TGTGCCAGCAGCTTAGCCGGACAGGGGGGGAACACTGAAGCTTTCTTT
NA TRBJ1-2 TRBV9 NA CASSVAPHDSYSYTF TGTGCCAGCAGCGTAGCTCCCCATGACTCCTATAGCTACACCTTC
NA TRBJ2-5 TRBV7-8 once CASSLSRLASTGTQYF TGTGCCAGCAGCTTATCGCGGCTAGCTTCCACCGGAACCCAGTACTTC
NA TRBJ1-1 TRBV6-5 NA CASSYGQGPEAFF TGTGCCAGCAGTTACGGTCAGGGCCCTGAAGCTTTCTTT
TRBD1 TRBJ2-7 TRBV4-1 NA CASSQAPGQGPYEQYF TGCGCCAGCAGCCAAGCCCCGGGACAGGGGCCTTACGAGCAGTACTTC
NA TRBJ2-1 TRBV10-3 NA CAISDGTWNEQFF TGTGCCATCAGTGACGGGACTTGGAATGAGCAGTTCTTC
NA TRBJ1-4 TRBV27 NA CASSDTDSLSEKLFF TGTGCCAGCAGTGATACGGACAGTCTCAGCGAAAAACTGTTTTTT
NA TRBJ1-5 TRBV5-6 few CASSSYDRSNQPQHF TGTGCCAGCAGCTCGTATGACAGATCCAATCAGCCCCAGCATTTT
TRBD1 TRBJ2-1 TRBV6-2/TRBV6-3 NA CASSYSQGADEQFF TGTGCCAGCAGTTATTCACAGGGGGCAGATGAGCAGTTCTTC
NA TRBJ1-2 TRBV15 NA CATSRSLEGAYGYTF TGTGCCACCAGCAGATCCTTGGAAGGAGCCTATGGCTACACCTTC
NA TRBJ2-5 TRBV9 NA CASSAQGRETQYF TGTGCCAGCAGCGCTCAGGGTAGAGAGACCCAGTACTTC